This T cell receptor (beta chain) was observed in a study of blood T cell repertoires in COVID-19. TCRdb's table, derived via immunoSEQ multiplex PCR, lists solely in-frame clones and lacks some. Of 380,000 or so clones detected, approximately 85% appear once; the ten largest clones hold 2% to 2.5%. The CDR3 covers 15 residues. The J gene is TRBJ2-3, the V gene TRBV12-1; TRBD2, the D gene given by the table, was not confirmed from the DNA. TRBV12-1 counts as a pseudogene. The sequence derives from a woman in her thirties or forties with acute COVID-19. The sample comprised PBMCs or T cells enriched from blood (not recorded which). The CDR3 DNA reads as TGTGCCAGCAGCTTGACTAGCGGAGGCACAGATACGCAGTATTTT. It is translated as CASSLTSGGTDTQYF.